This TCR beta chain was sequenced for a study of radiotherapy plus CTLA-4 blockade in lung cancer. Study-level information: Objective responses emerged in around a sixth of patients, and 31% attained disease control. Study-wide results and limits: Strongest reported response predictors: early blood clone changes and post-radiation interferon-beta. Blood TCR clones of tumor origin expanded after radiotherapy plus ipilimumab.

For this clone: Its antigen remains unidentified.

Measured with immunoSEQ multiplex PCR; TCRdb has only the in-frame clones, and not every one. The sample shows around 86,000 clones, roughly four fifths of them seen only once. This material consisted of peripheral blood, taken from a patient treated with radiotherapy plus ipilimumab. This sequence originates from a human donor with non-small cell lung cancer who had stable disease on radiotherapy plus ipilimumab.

CDR3 nucleotide sequence: TGCGCCAGCAGCTGGGATCGGACAGGGTATAATTCACCCCTCCACTTT. Protein sequence: CASSWDRTGYNSPLHF. The chain couples TRBV5-1 to TRBJ1-6; 8 bases map to TRBD1. This CDR3 comprises 16 residues. Looked up from germline, CDR1 is SGHRS and CDR2 is YFSETQ. Losses at the gene ends were 3 bases for V and 4 bases for J; bases not matched to a gene: 6.